This record concerns one T cell receptor (beta chain) sequence. The data were obtained in a study of blood T cell repertoires in COVID-19. As for the study in general: The United States, Italy and Spain were the sources of the acute and convalescent COVID-19 samples. PBMCs, B-cell-depleted T cells, or T cells were the source of the cDNA or gDNA that made up the material.

The ends lost 6 bases at V and 5 bases at J; junction bases unmatched: 6. The CDR3 sequence is 14 residues long. Germline CDR1 is MNHEY and CDR2 is SVGAGI. Using immunoSEQ multiplex PCR, the repertoire was profiled, and TCRdb retains in-frame clones only, with some absent. The sample shows tens of thousands of clones, around 91% of them seen only once. Sequencing used peripheral blood. The source is a man between 60 and 70 years old with acute or convalescent COVID-19. This chain joins TRBV6-5 and TRBJ1-5; 8 bases match TRBD1. CDR3 amino acids: CASRDRVGDQPQHF. CDR3 DNA sequence: TGTGCCAGCAGGGACAGGGTGGGAGATCAGCCCCAGCATTTT.